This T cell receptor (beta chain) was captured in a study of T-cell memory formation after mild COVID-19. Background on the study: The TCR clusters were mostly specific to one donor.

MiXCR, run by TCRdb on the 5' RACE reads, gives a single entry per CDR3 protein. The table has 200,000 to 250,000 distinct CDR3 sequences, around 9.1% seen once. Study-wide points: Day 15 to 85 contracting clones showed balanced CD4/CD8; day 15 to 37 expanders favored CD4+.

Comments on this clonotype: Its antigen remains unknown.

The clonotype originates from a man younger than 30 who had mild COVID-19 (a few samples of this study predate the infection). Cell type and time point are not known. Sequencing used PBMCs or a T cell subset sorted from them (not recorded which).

CDR3 amino acids: CSVFRETQYF. For the CDR3, the DNA is TGCAGTGTGTTTAGAGAGACCCAGTACTTC. This chain uses TRBV20-1 with TRBJ2-5; D is uncertain. Germline V CDR1 and CDR2: DFQATT, SNEGSKA (reference sequence). Trimming took 7 bases from V and 4 from J, leaving 7 bases between them. The CDR3 totals 10 residues.